The 10 T cell receptor beta chains below all came from one sample that was sequenced in a study of CD8 T cells in Susac syndrome (dated by TCRdb to about 2019). The library was made by the immunoSEQ multiplex PCR assay. RNA was extracted using the RNeasy kit, and roughly 0.5 to 1 microgram was reverse transcribed with random hexamers. TCRdb handled the public reads itself, with Q25 trimming in fastp and clone calling in MiXCR, and kept productive beta chains. A single entry per CDR3 protein holds the most common genes and DNA from its merged rows. This sample lists under 150,000 distinct CDR3 sequences; approximately 95% were detected once. The ten biggest clones cover approximately 0.3% of the sample. Input material: CD8+ T cells from PBMCs. These TCRs come from a human donor in good health.

The V and J genes are TRBV12-3 or TRBV12-4 and TRBJ1-5; D is uncertain. With 3 bases removed from V and 2 bases from J, the gap between germline ends came to 11 bases. The CDR3 consists of 15 residues. CDR3 sequence reads: CASSLFSEGNQPQHF. In nucleotides, the CDR3 is TGTGCCAGCAGTTTGTTCAGTGAGGGCAATCAGCCCCAGCATTTT.

The V call is TRBV7-9, the J call TRBJ2-4; D ambiguous. The CDR3 totals 13 residues. The ends were cut back, 5 bases at V and 8 bases at J, with 13 bases in the middle. In germline, CDR1 is SEHNR, CDR2 FQNEAQ (reference sequence). The CDR3 spells CASSPSTRDIQYF. DNA of the CDR3: TGTGCCAGCAGCCCCTCGACCCGAGACATTCAGTACTTC.

V gene TRBV28 combines with J gene TRBJ2-1; D ambiguous. Trimming shortened V by 10 bases and J by 12 bases, and 13 bases separated the two germline ends. Per the germline V gene, CDR1 is MDHEN and CDR2 is SYDVKM. This CDR3 has 10 residues. The CDR3 DNA reads as TGTGCCACCGGGCTGCCCGGGCAGTTCTTC. It codes for CATGLPGQFF. The complete variable domain, with remaining parts taken from reference TRBV28 and TRBJ2-1, reads DVKVTQSSRYLVKRTGEKVFLECVQDMDHENMFWYRQDPGLGLRLIYFSYDVKMKEKGDIPEGYSVSREKKERFSLILESASTNQTSMYLCATGLPGQFFGPGTRLTVL.

This chain uses TRBV28 with TRBJ2-1, with 8 bases fitting TRBD2. The length of the CDR3 is 14 residues. The V gene's germline CDR1 is MDHEN and CDR2 SYDVKM. Unmatched junction bases numbered 6, after V lost 4 bases and J lost 7 bases. CDR3 loop: CASSSGLVSNEQFF. The CDR3 coding sequence is TGTGCCAGCAGTTCGGGACTAGTGAGTAATGAGCAGTTCTTC.

This rearrangement joins TRBV4-1 to TRBJ2-1, with D perhaps TRBD1 (7 bases). Germline V gene sequence: CDR1 MGHRA, CDR2 YSYEKL. V was trimmed by 1 base and J by 7 bases, leaving 23 bases between them. CDR3 length: 18 residues. The CDR3 protein is CASSQVIAGGQVQNEQFF. Here the CDR3 DNA reads TGCGCCAGCAGCCAAGTAATTGCAGGGGGGCAAGTACAAAATGAGCAGTTCTTC.

This chain joins TRBV11-2 and TRBJ2-2, with 7 bases that match TRBD2. Looked up from germline, CDR1 is SGHAT and CDR2 is FQNNGV. The CDR3 has 13 amino acids. V dropped 8 bases and J dropped 2; count of bases not matched to a gene: 2. CDR3 sequence (DNA): TGTGCCAGCCGCGGGGGAAACACCGGGGAGCTGTTTTTT. It yields the protein CASRGGNTGELFF.

V gene TRBV30 combines with J gene TRBJ2-7; no reliable D call. Germline V lookup: CDR1 GTSNPN, CDR2 SVGIG (reference sequence). V lost 3 bases and J lost 2, with 8 bases in between. The CDR3 totals 12 residues. The CDR3 region is CAWSQDPYEQYF. As DNA, the CDR3 is TGTGCCTGGAGCCAAGACCCCTACGAGCAGTACTTC. Using reference TRBV30 and TRBJ2-7 for the parts outside the CDR3, the full variable domain is SQTIHQWPATLVQPVGSPLSLECTVEGTSNPNLYWYRQAAGRGLQLLFYSVGIGQISSEVPQNLSASRPQDRQFILSSKKLLLSDSGFYLCAWSQDPYEQYFGPGTRLTVT.

This sequence joins TRBV27 and TRBJ2-2; 8 nucleotides agree with TRBD2. CDR1 and CDR2 from the germline V gene are MNHEY and SMNVEV (reference sequence). The CDR3 runs 16 residues. J lost 11 bases, V lost 4 bases, and 15 bases had no gene match. The CDR3 sequence: CASSWGGAGGSRELFF. CDR3 nucleotides: TGTGCCAGCAGTTGGGGCGGCGCGGGAGGAAGCCGAGAGCTGTTTTTT.

The chain carries TRBV30 and TRBJ2-1; D remains ambiguous. This CDR3 has 14 residues. The germline V and J ends were trimmed by 0 bases and 4 bases, with 10 bases remaining between them. The germline gives CDR1 GTSNPN, CDR2 SVGIG (reference sequence). DNA for the CDR3: TGTGCCTGGAGTGTATCTCGGGCGTACAATGAGCAGTTCTTC. This translates into CAWSVSRAYNEQFF.

This rearrangement joins TRBV30 to TRBJ2-2; 9 bases line up with TRBD2. Looked up from germline, CDR1 is GTSNPN and CDR2 is SVGIG (reference sequence). V was pared by 0 bases and J by 5 bases, with 7 bases of the junction left unmatched. The CDR3 runs to 16 residues. The CDR3 sequence is CAWSVPLAGQTGELFF. DNA of the CDR3: TGTGCCTGGAGTGTACCGCTAGCGGGACAAACCGGGGAGCTGTTTTTT.